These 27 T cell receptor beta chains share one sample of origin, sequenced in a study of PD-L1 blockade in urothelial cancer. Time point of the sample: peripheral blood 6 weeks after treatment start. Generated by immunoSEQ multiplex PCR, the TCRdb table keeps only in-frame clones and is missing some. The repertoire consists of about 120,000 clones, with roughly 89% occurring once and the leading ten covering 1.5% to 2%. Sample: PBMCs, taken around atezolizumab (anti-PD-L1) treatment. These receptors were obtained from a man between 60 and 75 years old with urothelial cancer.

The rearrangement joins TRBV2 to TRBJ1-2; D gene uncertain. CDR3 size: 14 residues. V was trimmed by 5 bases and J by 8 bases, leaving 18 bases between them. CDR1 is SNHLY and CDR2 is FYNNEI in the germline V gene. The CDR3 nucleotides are TGTGCCAGCAGTCTCTCGCAGACTCCGGGGGGCTACACCTTC. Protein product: CASSLSQTPGGYTF.

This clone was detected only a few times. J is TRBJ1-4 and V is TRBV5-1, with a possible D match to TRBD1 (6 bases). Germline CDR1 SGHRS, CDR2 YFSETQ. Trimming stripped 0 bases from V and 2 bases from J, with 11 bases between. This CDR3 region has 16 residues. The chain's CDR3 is CASSLAGDTTNEKLFF. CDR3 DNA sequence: TGCGCCAGCAGCTTGGCCGGGGACACCACTAATGAAAAACTGTTTTTT.

The CDR3 sequence: CASSFSLNTEAFF. DNA of the CDR3: TGTGCCAGCAGTTTTTCCTTGAACACTGAAGCTTTCTTT. V is TRBV27 and J is TRBJ1-1; D ambiguous. There are 13 residues in the CDR3. The V and J ends lost 3 bases and 0 bases respectively, with 5 bases between them. Germline V CDR1 and CDR2: MNHEY, SMNVEV (reference sequence).

The CDR3 nucleotides are TGTGCCAGCAGTTTCACTAGCGGGAGTAGGAATGAGCAGTTCTTC. This sequence encodes CASSFTSGSRNEQFF. V usage is TRBV27 and J usage is TRBJ2-1, with 11 bases lining up with TRBD2. This CDR3 comprises 15 residues. Germline assignment: CDR1 MNHEY and CDR2 SMNVEV (reference sequence). Germline trimming cut 3 bases from V and 7 bases from J; bases unmatched to any gene: 5.

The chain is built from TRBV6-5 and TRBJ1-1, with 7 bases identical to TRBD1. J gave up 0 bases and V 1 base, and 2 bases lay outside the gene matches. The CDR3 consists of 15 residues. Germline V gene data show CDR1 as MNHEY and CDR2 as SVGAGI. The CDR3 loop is CASSYLQGMNTEAFF. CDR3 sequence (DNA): TGTGCCAGCAGTTACTTACAGGGGATGAACACTGAAGCTTTCTTT.

In DNA form, the CDR3 reads TGTGCCAGCAGTGAATGGACAGGGGTCTACGAGCAGTACTTC. Encoded protein: CASSEWTGVYEQYF. The chain uses TRBV6-1 and TRBJ2-7; 9 bases match TRBD1. Germline values: CDR1 MNHNS, CDR2 SASEGT. This CDR3 spans 14 amino acids. Trimming removed 2 bases from V and 3 bases from J; junction bases left unmatched: 2.

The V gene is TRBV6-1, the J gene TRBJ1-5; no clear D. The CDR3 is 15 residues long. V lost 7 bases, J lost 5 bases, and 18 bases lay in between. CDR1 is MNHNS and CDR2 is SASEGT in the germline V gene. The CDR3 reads CASTSLGTPYQPQHF. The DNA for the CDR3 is TGTGCCAGCACCTCCTTGGGCACCCCTTATCAGCCCCAGCATTTT.

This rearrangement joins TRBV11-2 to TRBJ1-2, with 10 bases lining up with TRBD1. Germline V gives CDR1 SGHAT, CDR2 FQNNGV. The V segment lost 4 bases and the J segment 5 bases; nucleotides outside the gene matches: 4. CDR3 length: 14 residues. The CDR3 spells CASSSTGGYYGYTF. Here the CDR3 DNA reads TGTGCCAGCAGCTCGACAGGGGGCTATTATGGCTACACCTTC.

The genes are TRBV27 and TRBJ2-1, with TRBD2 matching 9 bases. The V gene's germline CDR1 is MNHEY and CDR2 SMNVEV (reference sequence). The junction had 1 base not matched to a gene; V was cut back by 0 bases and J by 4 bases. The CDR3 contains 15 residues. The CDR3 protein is CASSLSTSGYNEQFF. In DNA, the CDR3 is TGTGCCAGCAGTTTATCAACTAGCGGGTACAATGAGCAGTTCTTC.

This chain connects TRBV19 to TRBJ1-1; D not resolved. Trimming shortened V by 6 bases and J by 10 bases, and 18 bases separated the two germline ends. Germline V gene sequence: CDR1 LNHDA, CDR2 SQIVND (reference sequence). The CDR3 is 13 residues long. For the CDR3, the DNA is TGTGCCAGTAGCCAACGGGGAGACATCGGAGCTTTCTTT. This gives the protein CASSQRGDIGAFF.

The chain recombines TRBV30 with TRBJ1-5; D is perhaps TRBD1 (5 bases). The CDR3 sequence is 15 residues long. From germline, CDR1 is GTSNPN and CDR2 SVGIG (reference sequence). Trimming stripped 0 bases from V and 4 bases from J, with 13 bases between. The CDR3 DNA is TGTGCCTGGAGTGTAGGTGGGGGGTTGAATCAGCCCCAGCATTTT. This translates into CAWSVGGGLNQPQHF.

The CDR3: CASSLHAGGPSYEQYF. The CDR3 coding sequence is TGCGCCAGCAGCCTCCATGCGGGGGGCCCCTCCTACGAGCAGTACTTC. The rearrangement links TRBV5-1 to TRBJ2-7; 8 nucleotides line up with TRBD2. The ends lost 4 bases at V and 0 bases at J; junction bases unmatched: 9. The germline gives CDR1 SGHRS, CDR2 YFSETQ. CDR3 length equals 16 residues.

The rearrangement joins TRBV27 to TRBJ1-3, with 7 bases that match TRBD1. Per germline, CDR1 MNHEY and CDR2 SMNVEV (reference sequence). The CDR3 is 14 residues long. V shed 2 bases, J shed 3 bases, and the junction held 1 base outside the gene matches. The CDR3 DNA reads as TGTGCCAGCAGTTTAACAGGGGTTGGAAACACCATATATTTT. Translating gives CASSLTGVGNTIYF.

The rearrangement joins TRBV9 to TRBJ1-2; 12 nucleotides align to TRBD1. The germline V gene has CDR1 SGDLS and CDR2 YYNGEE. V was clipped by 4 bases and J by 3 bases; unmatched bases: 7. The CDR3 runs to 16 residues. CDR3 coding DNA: TGTGCCAGCAGCCCAAGGGACAGGGGGCTGGACTATGGCTACACCTTC. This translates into CASSPRDRGLDYGYTF.

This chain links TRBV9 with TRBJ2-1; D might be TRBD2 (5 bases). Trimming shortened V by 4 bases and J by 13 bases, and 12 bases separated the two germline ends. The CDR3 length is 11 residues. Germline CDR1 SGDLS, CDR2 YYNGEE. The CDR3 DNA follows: TGTGCCAGCAGCCTCCCCGAGGGCCAGTTCTTC. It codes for CASSLPEGQFF.

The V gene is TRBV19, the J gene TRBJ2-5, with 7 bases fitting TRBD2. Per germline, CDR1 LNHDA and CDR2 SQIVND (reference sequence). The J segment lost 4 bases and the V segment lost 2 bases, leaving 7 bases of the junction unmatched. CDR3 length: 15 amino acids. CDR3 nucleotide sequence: TGTGCCAGTAGTATATTGGGGGAGGGGAGAGAGACCCAGTACTTC. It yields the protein CASSILGEGRETQYF.

This chain's CDR3 is CASSAPGTGELFF. In DNA form, the CDR3 reads TGCGCCAGCAGTGCCCCGGGGACCGGGGAGCTGTTTTTT. The V call is TRBV10-1, the J call TRBJ2-2; D is perhaps TRBD2 (5 bases). This CDR3 is 13 amino acids long. Trimming removed 4 bases from V and 5 bases from J, with 8 bases in between. CDR1 and CDR2 (germline): WNHNN, SYGVQD (reference sequence).

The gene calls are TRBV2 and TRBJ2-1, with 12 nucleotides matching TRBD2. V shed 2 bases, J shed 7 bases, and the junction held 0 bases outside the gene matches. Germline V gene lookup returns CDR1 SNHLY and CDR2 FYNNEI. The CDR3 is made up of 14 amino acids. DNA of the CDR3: TGTGCCAGCAGTGAAACTAGCGGGAGGAATGAGCAGTTCTTC. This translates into CASSETSGRNEQFF.

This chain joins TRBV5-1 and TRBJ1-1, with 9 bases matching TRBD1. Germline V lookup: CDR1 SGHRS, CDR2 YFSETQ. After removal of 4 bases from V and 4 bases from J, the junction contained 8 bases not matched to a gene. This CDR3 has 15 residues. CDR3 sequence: CASSDGQGYGTEAFF. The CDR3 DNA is TGCGCCAGCAGCGATGGACAGGGGTATGGCACTGAAGCTTTCTTT.

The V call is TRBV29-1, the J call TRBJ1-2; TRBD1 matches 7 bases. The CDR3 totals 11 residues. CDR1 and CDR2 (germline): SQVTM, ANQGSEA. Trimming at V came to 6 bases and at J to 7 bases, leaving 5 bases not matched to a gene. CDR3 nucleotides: TGCAGCGTCGACAGGGCGGCTGGCTACACCTTC. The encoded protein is CSVDRAAGYTF.

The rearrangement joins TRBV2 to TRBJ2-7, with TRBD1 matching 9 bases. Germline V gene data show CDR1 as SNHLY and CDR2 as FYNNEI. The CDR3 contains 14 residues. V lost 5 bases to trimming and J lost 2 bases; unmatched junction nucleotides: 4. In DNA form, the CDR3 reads TGTGCCAGCAGTTCAGACAGGGGGACCTACGAGCAGTACTTC. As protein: CASSSDRGTYEQYF.

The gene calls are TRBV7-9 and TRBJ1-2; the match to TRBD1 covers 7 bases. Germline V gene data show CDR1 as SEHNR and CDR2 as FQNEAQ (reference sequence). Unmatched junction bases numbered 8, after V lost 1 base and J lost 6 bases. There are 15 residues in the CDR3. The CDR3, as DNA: TGTGCCAGCAGCTTAGATTTGGACAGGCCTCATGGCTACACCTTC. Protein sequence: CASSLDLDRPHGYTF.

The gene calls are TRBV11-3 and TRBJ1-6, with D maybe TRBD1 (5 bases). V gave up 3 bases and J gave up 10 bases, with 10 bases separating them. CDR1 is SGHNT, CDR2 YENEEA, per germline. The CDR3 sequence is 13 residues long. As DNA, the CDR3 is TGTGCCAGCAGCTTCCGACAGTACTCACCCCTCCACTTT. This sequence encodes CASSFRQYSPLHF. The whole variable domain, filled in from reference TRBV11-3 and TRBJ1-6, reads EAGVVQSPRYKIIEKKQPVAFWCNPISGHNTLYWYLQNLGQGPELLIRYENEEAVDDSQLPKDRFSAERLKGVDSTLKIQPAELGDSAVYLCASSFRQYSPLHFGNGTRLTVT.

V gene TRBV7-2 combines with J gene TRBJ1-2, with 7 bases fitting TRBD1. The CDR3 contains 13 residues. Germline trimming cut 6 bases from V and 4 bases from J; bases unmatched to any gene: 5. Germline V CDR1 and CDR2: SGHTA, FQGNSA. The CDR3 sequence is CASSSTGLYGYTF. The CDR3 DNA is TGTGCCAGCAGTTCGACAGGGCTCTATGGCTACACCTTC.

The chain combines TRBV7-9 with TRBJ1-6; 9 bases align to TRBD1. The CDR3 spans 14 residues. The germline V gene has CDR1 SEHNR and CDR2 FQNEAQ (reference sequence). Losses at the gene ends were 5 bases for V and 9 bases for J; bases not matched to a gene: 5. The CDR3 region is CASSPGTGISPLHF. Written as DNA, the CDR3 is TGTGCCAGCAGCCCCGGGACAGGGATTTCACCCCTCCACTTT. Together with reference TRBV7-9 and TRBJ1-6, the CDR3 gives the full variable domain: DTGVSQNPRHKITKRGQNVTFRCDPISEHNRLYWYRQTLGQGPEFLTYFQNEAQLEKSRLLSDRFSAERPKGSFSTLEIQRTEQGDSAMYLCASSPGTGISPLHFGNGTRLTVT.

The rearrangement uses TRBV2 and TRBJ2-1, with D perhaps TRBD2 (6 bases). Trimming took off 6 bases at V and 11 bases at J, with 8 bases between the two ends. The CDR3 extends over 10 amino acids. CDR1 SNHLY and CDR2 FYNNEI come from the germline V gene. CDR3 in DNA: TGTGCCAGCAGGGCGGGGCAGCAGTTCTTC. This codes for CASRAGQQFF.

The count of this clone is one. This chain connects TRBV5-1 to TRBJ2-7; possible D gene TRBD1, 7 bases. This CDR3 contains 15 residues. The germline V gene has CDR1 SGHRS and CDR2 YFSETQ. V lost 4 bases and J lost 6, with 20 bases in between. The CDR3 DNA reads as TGCGCCAGCAGCCCCTCGACAGGGACTGGGCTCGAGCAGTACTTC. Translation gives CASSPSTGTGLEQYF.